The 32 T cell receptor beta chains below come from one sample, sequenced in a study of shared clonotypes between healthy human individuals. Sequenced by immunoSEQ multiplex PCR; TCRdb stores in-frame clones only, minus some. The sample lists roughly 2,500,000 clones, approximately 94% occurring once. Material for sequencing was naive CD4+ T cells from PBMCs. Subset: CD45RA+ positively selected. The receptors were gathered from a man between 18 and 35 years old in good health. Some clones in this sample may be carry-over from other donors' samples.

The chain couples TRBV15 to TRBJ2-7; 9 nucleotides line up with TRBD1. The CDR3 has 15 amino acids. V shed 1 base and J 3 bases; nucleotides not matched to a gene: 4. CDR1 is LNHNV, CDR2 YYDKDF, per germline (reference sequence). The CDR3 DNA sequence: TGTGCCACCAGCAGAGGTCCGGGACAGGGCTACGAGCAGTACTTC. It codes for CATSRGPGQGYEQYF.

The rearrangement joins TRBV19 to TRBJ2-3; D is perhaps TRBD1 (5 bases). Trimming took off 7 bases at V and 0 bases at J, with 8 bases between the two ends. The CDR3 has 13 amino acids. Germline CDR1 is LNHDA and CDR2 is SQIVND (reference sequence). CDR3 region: CASKDSSTDTQYF. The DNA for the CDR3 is TGTGCCAGTAAAGACAGTAGCACAGATACGCAGTATTTT.

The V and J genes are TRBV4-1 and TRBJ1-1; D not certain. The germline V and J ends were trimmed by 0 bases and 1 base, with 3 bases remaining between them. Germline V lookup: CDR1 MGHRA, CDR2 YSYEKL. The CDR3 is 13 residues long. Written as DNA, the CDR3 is TGCGCCAGCAGCCAAGAGGAGAACACTGAAGCTTTCTTT. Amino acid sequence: CASSQEENTEAFF.

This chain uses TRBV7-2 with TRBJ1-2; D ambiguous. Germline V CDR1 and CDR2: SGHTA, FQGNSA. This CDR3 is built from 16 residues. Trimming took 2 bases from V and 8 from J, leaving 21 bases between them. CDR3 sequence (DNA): TGTGCCAGCAGCTTAACGTTGGCGGGGAGCCTGGGCGGCTACACCTTC. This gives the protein CASSLTLAGSLGGYTF.

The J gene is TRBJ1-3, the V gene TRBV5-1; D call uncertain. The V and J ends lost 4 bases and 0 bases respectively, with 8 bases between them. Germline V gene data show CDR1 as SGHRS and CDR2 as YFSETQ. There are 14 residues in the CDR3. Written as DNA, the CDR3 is TGCGCCAGCAGCGGGTCATACTCTGGAAACACCATATATTTT. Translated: CASSGSYSGNTIYF.

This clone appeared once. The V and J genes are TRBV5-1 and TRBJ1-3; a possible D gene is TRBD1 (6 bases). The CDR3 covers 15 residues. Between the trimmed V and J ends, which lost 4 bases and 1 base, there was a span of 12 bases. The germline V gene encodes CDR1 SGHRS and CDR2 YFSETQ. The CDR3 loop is CASSDTTGSGNTIYF. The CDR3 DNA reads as TGCGCCAGCAGCGACACTACAGGGTCTGGAAACACCATATATTTT.

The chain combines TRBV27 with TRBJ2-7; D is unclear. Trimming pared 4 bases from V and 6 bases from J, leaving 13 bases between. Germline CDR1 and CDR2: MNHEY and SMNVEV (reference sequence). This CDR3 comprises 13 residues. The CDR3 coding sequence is TGTGCCAGCAGTTACACCTTAGTGGCCGAGCAGTACTTC. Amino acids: CASSYTLVAEQYF.

The DNA for the CDR3 is TGCGCCAGCAGCTACCTAGCGGGAGCCACAGATACGCAGTATTTT. It encodes CASSYLAGATDTQYF. The chain has TRBV5-1 and TRBJ2-3; TRBD2 aligns across 10 bases. Germline V gives CDR1 SGHRS, CDR2 YFSETQ. J gave up 2 bases and V 3 bases, and 3 bases lay outside the gene matches. The CDR3 sequence is 15 residues long.

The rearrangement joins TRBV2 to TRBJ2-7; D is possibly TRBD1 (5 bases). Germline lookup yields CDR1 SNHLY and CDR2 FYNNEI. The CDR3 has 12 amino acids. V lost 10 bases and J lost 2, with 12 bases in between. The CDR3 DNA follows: TGTGCCACCAGGGAAAGAACCTACGAGCAGTACTTC. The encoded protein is CATRERTYEQYF.

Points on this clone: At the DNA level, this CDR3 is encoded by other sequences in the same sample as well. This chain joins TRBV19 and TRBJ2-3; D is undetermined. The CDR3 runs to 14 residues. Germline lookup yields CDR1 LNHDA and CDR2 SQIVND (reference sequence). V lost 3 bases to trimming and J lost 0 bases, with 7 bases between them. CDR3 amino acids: CASSIARSTDTQYF. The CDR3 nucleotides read TGTGCCAGTAGTATTGCAAGGAGCACAGATACGCAGTATTTT.

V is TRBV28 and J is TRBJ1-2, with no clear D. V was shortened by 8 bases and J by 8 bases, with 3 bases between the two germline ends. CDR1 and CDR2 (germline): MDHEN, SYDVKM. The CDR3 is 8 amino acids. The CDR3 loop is CASPGYTF. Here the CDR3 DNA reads TGTGCCAGCCCGGGCTACACCTTC.

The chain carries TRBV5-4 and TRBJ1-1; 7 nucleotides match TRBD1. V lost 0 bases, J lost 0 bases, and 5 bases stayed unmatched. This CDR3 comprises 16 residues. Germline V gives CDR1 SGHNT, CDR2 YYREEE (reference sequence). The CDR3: CASSLALTGMNTEAFF. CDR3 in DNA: TGTGCCAGCAGCTTGGCCCTGACAGGGATGAACACTGAAGCTTTCTTT.

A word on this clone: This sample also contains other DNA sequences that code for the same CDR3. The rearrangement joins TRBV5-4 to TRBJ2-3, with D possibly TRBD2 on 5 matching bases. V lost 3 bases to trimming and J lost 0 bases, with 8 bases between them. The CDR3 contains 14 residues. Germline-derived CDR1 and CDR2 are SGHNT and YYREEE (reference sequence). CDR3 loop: CASSSRTSTDTQYF. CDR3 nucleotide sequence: TGTGCCAGCAGCTCTCGGACTAGCACAGATACGCAGTATTTT.

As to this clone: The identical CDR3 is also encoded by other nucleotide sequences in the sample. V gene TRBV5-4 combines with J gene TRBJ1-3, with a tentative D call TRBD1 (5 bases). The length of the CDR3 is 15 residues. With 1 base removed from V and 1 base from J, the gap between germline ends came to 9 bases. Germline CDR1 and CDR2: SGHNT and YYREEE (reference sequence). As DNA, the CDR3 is TGTGCCAGCAGCTTGCAGGGTTCTTCTGGAAACACCATATATTTT. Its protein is CASSLQGSSGNTIYF. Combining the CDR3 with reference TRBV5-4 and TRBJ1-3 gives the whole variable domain ETGVTQSPTHLIKTRGQQVTLRCSSQSGHNTVSWYQQALGQGPQFIFQYYREEENGRGNFPPRFSGLQFPNYSSELNVNALELDDSALYLCASSLQGSSGNTIYFGEGSWLTVV.

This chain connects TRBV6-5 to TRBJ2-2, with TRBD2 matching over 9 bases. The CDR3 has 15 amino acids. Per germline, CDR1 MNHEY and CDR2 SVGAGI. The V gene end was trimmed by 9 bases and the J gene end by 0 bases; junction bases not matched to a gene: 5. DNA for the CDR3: TGTGCCAGTTGTAGCGGGAGTCCGAACACCGGGGAGCTGTTTTTT. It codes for CASCSGSPNTGELFF.

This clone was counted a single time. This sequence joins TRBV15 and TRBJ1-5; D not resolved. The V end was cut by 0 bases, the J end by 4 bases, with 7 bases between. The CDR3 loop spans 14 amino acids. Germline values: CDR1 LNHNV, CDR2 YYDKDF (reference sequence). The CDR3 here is CATSRDKWNQPQHF. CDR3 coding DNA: TGTGCCACCAGCAGAGATAAGTGGAATCAGCCCCAGCATTTT.

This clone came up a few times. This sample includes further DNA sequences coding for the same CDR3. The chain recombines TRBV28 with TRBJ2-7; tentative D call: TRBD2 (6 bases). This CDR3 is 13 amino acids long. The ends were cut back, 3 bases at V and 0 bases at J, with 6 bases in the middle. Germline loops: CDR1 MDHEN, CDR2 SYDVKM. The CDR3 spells CASSFGGSYEQYF. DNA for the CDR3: TGTGCCAGCAGTTTCGGGGGCTCCTACGAGCAGTACTTC.

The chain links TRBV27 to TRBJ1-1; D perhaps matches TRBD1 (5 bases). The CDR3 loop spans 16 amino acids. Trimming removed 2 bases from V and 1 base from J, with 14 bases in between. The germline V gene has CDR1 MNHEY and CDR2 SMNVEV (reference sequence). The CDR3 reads CASSLKAGFGNTEAFF. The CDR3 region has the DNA TGTGCCAGCAGTTTAAAGGCAGGGTTCGGGAACACTGAAGCTTTCTTT.

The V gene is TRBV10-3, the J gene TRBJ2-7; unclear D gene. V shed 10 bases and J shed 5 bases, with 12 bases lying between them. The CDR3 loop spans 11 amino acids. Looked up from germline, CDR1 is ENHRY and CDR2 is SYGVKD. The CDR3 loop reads CATRAHNEQYF. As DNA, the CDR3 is TGTGCCACCCGGGCGCACAACGAGCAGTACTTC.

Here the CDR3 DNA reads TGTGCCAGCAGCTCAACTACTTATGAGCAGTTCTTC. Its translation: CASSSTTYEQFF. The V gene is TRBV28, the J gene TRBJ2-1; D unclear. CDR1 is MDHEN, CDR2 SYDVKM, per germline. This CDR3 region has 12 residues. Trimming took off 6 bases at V and 8 bases at J, with 11 bases between the two ends.

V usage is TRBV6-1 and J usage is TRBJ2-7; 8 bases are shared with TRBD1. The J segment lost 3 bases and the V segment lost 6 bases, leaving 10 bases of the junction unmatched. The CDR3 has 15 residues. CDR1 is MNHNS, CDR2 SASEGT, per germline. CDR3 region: CASSQPGTGNYEQYF. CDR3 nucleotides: TGTGCCAGCAGCCAGCCCGGGACAGGAAACTACGAGCAGTACTTC.

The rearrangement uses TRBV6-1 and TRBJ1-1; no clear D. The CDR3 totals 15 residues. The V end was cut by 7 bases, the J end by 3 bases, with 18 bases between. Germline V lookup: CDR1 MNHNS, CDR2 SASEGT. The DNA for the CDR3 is TGTGCCAGCACCTATATTAGGGTTTCTTACACTGAAGCTTTCTTT. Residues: CASTYIRVSYTEAFF.

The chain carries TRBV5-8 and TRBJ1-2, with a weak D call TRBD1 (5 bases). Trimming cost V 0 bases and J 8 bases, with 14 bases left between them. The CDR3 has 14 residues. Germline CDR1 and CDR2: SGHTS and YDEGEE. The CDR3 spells CASSLVRGARGYTF. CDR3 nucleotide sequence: TGTGCCAGCAGCTTGGTTCGTGGGGCGCGGGGCTACACCTTC.

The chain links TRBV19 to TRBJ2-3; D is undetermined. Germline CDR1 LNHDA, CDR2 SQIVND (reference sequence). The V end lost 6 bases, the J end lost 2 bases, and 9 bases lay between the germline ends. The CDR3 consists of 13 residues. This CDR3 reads CASRYQLTDTQYF. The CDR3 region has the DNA TGTGCCAGTAGGTATCAGCTCACAGATACGCAGTATTTT.

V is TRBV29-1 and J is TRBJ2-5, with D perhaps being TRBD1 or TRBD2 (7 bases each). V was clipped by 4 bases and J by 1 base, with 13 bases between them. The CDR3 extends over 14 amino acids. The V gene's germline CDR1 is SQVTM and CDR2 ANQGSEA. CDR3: CSVARGGVQETQYF. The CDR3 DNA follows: TGCAGCGTTGCCAGGGGGGGAGTCCAAGAGACCCAGTACTTC.

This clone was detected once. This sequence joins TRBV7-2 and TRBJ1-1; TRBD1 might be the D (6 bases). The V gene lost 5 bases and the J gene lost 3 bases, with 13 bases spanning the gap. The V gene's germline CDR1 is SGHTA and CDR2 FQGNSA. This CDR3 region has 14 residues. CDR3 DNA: TGTGCCAGCAGCAATCAGGGGACCTACACTGAAGCTTTCTTT. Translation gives CASSNQGTYTEAFF.

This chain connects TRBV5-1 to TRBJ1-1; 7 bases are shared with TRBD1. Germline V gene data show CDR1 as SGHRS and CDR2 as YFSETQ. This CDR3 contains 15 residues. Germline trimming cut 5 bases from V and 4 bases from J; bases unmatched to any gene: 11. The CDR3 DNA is TGCGCCAGCAGAGACTCTCGACAGGGCGGCACTGAAGCTTTCTTT. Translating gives CASRDSRQGGTEAFF.

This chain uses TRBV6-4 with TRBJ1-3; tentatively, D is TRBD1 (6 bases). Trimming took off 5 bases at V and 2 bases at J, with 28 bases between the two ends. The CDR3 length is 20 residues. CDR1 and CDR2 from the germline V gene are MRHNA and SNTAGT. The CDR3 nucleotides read TGTGCCAGCAGTCGTGGGAACAAACGGCCCGGACAGCGGGCTGGAAACACCATATATTTT. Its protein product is CASSRGNKRPGQRAGNTIYF.

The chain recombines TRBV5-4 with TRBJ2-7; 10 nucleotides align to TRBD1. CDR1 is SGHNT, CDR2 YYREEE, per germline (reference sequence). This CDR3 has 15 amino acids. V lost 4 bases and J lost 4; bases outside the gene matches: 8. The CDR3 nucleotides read TGTGCCAGCAGCCACCGACAGGGGGCTAGGTACGAGCAGTACTTC. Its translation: CASSHRQGARYEQYF.

CDR3 sequence (DNA): TGTGCCAGCACCCCGCGGCAGAACCACCCCGGGGAGCTGTTTTTT. It codes for CASTPRQNHPGELFF. The chain carries TRBV28 and TRBJ2-2; the D is unclear. CDR1 MDHEN and CDR2 SYDVKM come from the germline V gene. V was clipped by 7 bases and J by 6 bases, with 18 bases between them. The CDR3 loop spans 15 amino acids.

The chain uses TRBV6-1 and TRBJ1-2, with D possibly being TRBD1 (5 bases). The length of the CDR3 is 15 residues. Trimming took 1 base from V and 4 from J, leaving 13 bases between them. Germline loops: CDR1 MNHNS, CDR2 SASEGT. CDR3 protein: CASSEGQGPLYGYTF. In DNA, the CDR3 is TGTGCCAGCAGTGAAGGGCAGGGACCACTCTATGGCTACACCTTC.

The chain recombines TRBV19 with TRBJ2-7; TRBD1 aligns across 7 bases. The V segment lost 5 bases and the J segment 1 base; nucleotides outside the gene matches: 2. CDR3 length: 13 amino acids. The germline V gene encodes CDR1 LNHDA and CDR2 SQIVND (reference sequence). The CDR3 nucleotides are TGTGCCAGTAGTGAGGGGGCTTCCTACGAGCAGTACTTC. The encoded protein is CASSEGASYEQYF.